The rows below give T cell receptor beta chains drawn from one sample of a study of shared T cell receptors in the human thymus. The data were produced by immunoSEQ multiplex PCR, yet TCRdb's version contains in-frame clones alone and is incomplete. The table has hundreds of thousands of clones, 78% seen once. The same data also contributed to another study, on human thymus T cells.

Source material: thymocytes. The source of these receptors is a boy in the first two years of life with a congenital heart defect. The CDR3 runs from the conserved cysteine through the conserved F or W. Each record gives: clone size, J gene, D gene, V gene, CDR3 protein, CDR3 DNA. A D gene is named only where the DNA matches it firmly. Rows may omit the clone size; those that give it use once, few, many or a size class.

-	TRBJ1-4	-	TRBV6-1	CASMGRRATNEKLFF	TGTGCCAGCATGGGTAGGAGGGCAACTAATGAAAAACTGTTTTTT
-	TRBJ2-3	-	TRBV7-7	CASSLGWAFTDTQYF	TGTGCCAGCAGCTTAGGTTGGGCTTTCACAGATACGCAGTATTTT
once	TRBJ1-1	TRBD1	TRBV5-4	CASSQGTDEAFF	TGTGCCAGCAGCCAAGGGACAGATGAAGCTTTCTTT
-	TRBJ2-5	TRBD1	TRBV28	CASTLLQQGQGVIRETQYF	TGTGCCAGCACCCTTCTTCAGCAGGGACAGGGGGTGATTCGGGAGACCCAGTACTTC
-	TRBJ2-3	-	TRBV5-6	CASSHGQPGGTQYF	TGTGCCAGCAGCCACGGCCAACCCGGAGGTACGCAGTATTTT
-	TRBJ2-1	-	TRBV7-8	CASSLQQGNEQFF	TGTGCCAGCAGCTTGCAACAGGGTAATGAGCAGTTCTTC
-	TRBJ2-7	-	TRBV27	CASSWGTGYEQYF	TGTGCCAGCAGTTGGGGCACCGGATACGAGCAGTACTTC
-	TRBJ2-5	-	TRBV11-2	CASRSARGYQETQYF	TGTGCCAGCAGGTCGGCTCGGGGGTACCAAGAGACCCAGTACTTC
-	TRBJ2-4	-	TRBV27	CAPGAGIAKNIQYF	TGTGCCCCAGGGGCAGGGATAGCCAAAAACATTCAGTACTTC
-	TRBJ2-2	-	TRBV15	CATSRAGRNTGELFF	TGTGCCACCAGCAGAGCGGGGAGGAACACCGGGGAGCTGTTTTTT
-	TRBJ2-1	-	TRBV25-1	CASSAAGLSTPYNEQFF	TGTGCCAGCAGTGCTGCGGGACTCTCGACCCCCTACAATGAGCAGTTCTTC
-	TRBJ2-1	TRBD2	TRBV19	CASRGLAGGFDEQFF	TGTGCCAGTAGGGGACTAGCGGGAGGGTTCGATGAGCAGTTCTTC
-	TRBJ2-1	TRBD2	TRBV6-5	CASSLAGAYNEQFF	TGTGCCAGCAGTTTAGCGGGAGCGTACAATGAGCAGTTCTTC
-	TRBJ1-1	-	TRBV18	CASSHQAVNTEAFF	TGTGCCAGCTCGCATCAGGCCGTAAACACTGAAGCTTTCTTT
-	TRBJ2-1	TRBD2	TRBV30	CAWSVIAGGHSYNEQFF	TGTGCCTGGAGTGTAATAGCGGGAGGGCACTCCTACAATGAGCAGTTCTTC
-	TRBJ2-5	-	TRBV4-1	CASSQGRGKFQETQYF	TGCGCCAGCAGCCAAGGACGAGGGAAATTTCAAGAGACCCAGTACTTC
-	TRBJ2-1	TRBD2	TRBV30	CAWSVSVGGPENEQFF	TGTGCCTGGAGTGTGTCCGTGGGAGGGCCGGAGAATGAGCAGTTCTTC
-	TRBJ2-1	-	TRBV5-1	CASSLAPRATINNEQFF	TGCGCCAGCAGCTTGGCCCCGCGGGCGACGATTAACAATGAGCAGTTCTTC
-	TRBJ2-5	-	TRBV14	CASSRPRVGEETQYF	TGTGCCAGCAGCCGTCCCCGGGTGGGAGAAGAGACCCAGTACTTC
-	TRBJ2-2	TRBD1	TRBV4-3	CASSPDRGQGELFF	TGCGCCAGCAGCCCCGACAGGGGGCAAGGGGAGCTGTTTTTT
-	TRBJ2-6	TRBD1	TRBV27	CASSLQQGSGANVLTF	TGTGCCAGCAGTTTACAACAGGGGTCAGGGGCCAACGTCCTGACTTTC
once	TRBJ2-7	-	TRBV4-1	CASSQDLRQESYEQYF	TGCGCCAGCAGCCAAGATCTAAGACAGGAGTCCTACGAGCAGTACTTC
-	TRBJ2-7	TRBD1	TRBV5-4	CASRRDRGQYEQYF	TGTGCCAGCAGACGGGACAGGGGGCAATACGAGCAGTACTTC
-	TRBJ2-7	-	TRBV11-1	CASSPGAYEQYF	TGTGCCAGCAGCCCAGGGGCCTACGAGCAGTACTTC
-	TRBJ2-1	TRBD2	TRBV7-3	CASSSGTSGRGDEQFF	TGTGCCAGCAGCTCCGGGACTAGCGGGAGAGGGGATGAGCAGTTCTTC